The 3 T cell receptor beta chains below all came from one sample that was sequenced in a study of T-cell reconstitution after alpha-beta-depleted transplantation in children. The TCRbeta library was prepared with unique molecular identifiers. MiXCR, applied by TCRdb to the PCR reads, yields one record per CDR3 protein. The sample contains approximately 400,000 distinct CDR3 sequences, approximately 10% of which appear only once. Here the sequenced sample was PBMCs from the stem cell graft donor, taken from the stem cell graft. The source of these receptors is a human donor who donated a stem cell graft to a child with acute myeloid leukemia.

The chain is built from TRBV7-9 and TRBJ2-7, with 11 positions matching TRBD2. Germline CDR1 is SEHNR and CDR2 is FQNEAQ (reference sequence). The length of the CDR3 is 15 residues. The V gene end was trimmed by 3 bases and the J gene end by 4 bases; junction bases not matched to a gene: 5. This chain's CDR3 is CASSFGTSGSYEQYF. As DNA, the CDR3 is TGTGCCAGCAGCTTTGGAACTAGCGGGAGTTACGAGCAGTACTTC.

Here the CDR3 reads CASSPPYRSSYNEQFF. CDR3 sequence (DNA): TGTGCCAGCAGCCCCCCTTACAGGAGCTCCTACAATGAGCAGTTCTTC. This chain uses TRBV7-6 with TRBJ2-1, with D possibly TRBD1 on 5 matching bases. V gave up 5 bases and J gave up 0 bases, with 14 bases separating them. The CDR3 loop spans 16 amino acids. Germline CDR1 reads SGHVS; CDR2 reads FNYEAQ.

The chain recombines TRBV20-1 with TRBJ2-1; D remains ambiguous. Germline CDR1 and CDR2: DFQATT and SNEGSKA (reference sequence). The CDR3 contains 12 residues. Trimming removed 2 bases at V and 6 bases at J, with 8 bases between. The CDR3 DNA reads TGCAGTGCTAGAATACAGAGCAATGAGCAGTTCTTC. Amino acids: CSARIQSNEQFF.